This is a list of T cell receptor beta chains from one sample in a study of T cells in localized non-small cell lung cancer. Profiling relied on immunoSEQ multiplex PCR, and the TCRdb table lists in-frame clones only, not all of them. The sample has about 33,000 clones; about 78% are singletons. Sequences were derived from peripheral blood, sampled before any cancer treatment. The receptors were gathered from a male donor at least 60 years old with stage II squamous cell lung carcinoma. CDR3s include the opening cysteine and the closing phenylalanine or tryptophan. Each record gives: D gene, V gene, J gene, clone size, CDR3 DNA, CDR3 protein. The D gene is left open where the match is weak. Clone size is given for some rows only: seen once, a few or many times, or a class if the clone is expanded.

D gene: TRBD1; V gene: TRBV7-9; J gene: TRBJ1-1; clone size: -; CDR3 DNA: TGTGCCAGCAGTTCCGGGACAGTGGGAGACGCTGAAGCTTTCTTT; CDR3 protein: CASSSGTVGDAEAFF
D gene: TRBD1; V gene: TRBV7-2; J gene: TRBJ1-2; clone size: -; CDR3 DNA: TGTGCCAGCAGCTTAGGACAGGGGGCTTGGAGCTACACCTTC; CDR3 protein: CASSLGQGAWSYTF
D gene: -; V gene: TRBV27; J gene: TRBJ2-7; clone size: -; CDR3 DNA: TGTGCCAGCAGTTTAAGGGACGGTCACTACGAGCAGTACTTC; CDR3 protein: CASSLRDGHYEQYF
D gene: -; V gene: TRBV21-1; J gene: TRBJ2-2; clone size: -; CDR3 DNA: TGTGCCAGCAGCTCTACAGGACTTAGGGACACCGGGGAGCTGTTTTTT; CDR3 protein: CASSSTGLRDTGELFF
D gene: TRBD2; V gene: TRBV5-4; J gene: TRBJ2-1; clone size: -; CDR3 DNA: TGTGCCAGCACCCTTGAAGGCGGGGGGGCCCATGAGCAGTTCTTC; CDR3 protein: CASTLEGGGAHEQFF
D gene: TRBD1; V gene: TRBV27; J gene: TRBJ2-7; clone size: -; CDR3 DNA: TGTGCCAGCAGTTCCCGGGACAGGGGTTCCTACGAGCAGTACTTC; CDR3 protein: CASSSRDRGSYEQYF
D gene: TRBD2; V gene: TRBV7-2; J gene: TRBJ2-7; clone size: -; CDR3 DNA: TGTGCCAGCAGTCGGACTCCTAGCGGACCCTACGAGCAGTACTTC; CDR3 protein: CASSRTPSGPYEQYF
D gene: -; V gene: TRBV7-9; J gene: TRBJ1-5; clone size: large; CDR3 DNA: TGTGCCAGCAGCCACGGGGCGCGAGGGGGGACTCAGCCCCAGCATTTT; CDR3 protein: CASSHGARGGTQPQHF
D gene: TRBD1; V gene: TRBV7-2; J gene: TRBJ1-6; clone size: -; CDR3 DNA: TGTGCCAGCAGCTTATGGCAGGGGGCCAATTCACCCCTCCACTTT; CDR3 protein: CASSLWQGANSPLHF
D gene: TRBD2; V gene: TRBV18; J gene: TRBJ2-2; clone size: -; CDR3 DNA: TGTGCCAGCTCACCTCCCGCCGGGGGGAGCGGGGAGCTGTTTTTT; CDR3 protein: CASSPPAGGSGELFF
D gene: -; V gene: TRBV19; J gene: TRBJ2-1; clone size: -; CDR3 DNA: TGTGCCAGTAGTAAGGTTGGGCCCGGGACACTTTCCTACAATGAGCAGTTCTTC; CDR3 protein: CASSKVGPGTLSYNEQFF
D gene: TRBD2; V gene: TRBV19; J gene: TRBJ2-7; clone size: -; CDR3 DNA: TGTGCCAGTAGCAGGACTAGCGCAACTTACGAGCAGTACTTC; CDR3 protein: CASSRTSATYEQYF
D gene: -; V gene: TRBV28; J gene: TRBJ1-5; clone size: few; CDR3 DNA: TGTGCCAGCGGGGGGTCGGGGCCCCAGCATTTT; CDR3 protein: CASGGSGPQHF
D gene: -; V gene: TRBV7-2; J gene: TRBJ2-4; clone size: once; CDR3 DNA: TGTGCCAGCAGCTTAGCCCCCGTAGGGGGCAAAAACATTCAGTACTTC; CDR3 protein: CASSLAPVGGKNIQYF
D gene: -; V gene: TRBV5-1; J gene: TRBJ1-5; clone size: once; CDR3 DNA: TGCGCCAGCAGCTTGTCCTCAGGTAGCAATCAGCCCCAGCATTTT; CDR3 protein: CASSLSSGSNQPQHF
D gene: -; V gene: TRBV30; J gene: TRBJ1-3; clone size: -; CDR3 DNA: TGTGCCTGGAGTTCCGCGGGGGGAAGCTCTGGAAACACCATATATTTT; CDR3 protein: CAWSSAGGSSGNTIYF
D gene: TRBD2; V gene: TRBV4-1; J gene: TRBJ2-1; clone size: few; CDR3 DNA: TGCGCCAGCAGCCAGGTTATGCGAGGGGAGGGTGAGCAGTTCTTC; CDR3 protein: CASSQVMRGEGEQFF
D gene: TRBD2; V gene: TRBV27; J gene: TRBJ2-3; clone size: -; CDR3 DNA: TGTGCCGGCAGTCCAGGGACTAGTTCCGCAGATACGCAGTATTTT; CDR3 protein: CAGSPGTSSADTQYF
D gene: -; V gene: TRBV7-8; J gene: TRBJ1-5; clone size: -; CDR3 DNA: TGTGCCAGCAGCTTAGCGCGGGAGGTCAATCAGCCCCAGCATTTT; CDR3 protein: CASSLAREVNQPQHF
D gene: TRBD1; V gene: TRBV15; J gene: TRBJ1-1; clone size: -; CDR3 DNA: TGTGCCACCAGCGACTTCCGGGGACAGGGGGCTCGAGAAGCTTTCTTT; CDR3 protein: CATSDFRGQGAREAFF
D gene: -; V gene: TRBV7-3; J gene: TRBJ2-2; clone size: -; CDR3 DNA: TGTGCCAGCAGCTTAATTATGGACGGGGAGCTGTTTTTT; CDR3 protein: CASSLIMDGELFF
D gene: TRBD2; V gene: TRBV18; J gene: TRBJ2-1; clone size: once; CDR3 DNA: TGTGCCAGCTCTCCACCCGGCGGGGGATACAATGAGCAGTTCTTC; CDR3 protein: CASSPPGGGYNEQFF
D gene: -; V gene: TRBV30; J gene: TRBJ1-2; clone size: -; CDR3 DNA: TGTGCCACCTCCCGAGATAACTATGGCTACACCTTC; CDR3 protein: CATSRDNYGYTF
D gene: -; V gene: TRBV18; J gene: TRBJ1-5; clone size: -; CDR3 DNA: TGTGCCAGCTCACCACGGGGAAAAGGGGATCAGCCCCAGCATTTT; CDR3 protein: CASSPRGKGDQPQHF
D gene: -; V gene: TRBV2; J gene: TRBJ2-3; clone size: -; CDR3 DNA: TGTGCCAGCAGGCCCGCGAAGGGGGAGCGGGGTACGCAGTATTTT; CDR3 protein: CASRPAKGERGTQYF
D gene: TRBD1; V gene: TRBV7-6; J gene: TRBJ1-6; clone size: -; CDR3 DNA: TGTGCCAGCAGCTTAGCTTCAGGACAGGGAGATGGTTCACCCCTCCACTTT; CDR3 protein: CASSLASGQGDGSPLHF
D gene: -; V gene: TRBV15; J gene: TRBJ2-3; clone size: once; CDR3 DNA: TGTGCCACCAGCAGAGAGAGGGTCTTTGGGACAGATACGCAGTATTTT; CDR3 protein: CATSRERVFGTDTQYF
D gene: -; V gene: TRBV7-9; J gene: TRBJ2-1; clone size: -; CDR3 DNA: TGTGCCAGCGGTCGGGACTCCTACAATGAGCAGTTCTTC; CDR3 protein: CASGRDSYNEQFF
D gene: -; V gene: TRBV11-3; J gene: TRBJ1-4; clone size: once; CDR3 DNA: TGTGCCAGCAGCCCGGGCCAAAATGAAAAACTGTTTTTT; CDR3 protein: CASSPGQNEKLFF
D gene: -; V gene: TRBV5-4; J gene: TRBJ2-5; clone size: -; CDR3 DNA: TGTGCCAGCAGCTTGTTCGGGACACAAGAGACCCAGTACTTC; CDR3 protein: CASSLFGTQETQYF
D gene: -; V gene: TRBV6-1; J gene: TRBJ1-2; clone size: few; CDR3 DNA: TGTGCCAGCAGCAGAGTGGACAGTCGCTATGGCTACACCTTC; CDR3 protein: CASSRVDSRYGYTF
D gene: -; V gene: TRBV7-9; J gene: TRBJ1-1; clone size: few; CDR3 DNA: TGTGCCAGCAGCCCGCGGACAGCACTGAACACTGAAGCTTTCTTT; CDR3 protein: CASSPRTALNTEAFF
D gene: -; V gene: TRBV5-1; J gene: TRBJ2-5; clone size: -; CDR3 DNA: TGCGCCAGCAGCCTAACGGGGGAGGGGGCGAAGACCCAGTACTTC; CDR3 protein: CASSLTGEGAKTQYF
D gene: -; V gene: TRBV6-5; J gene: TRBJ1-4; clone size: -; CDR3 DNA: TGTGCCAGCAGTTACTCCTGGGGCAGGAGTGAAAAACTGTTTTTT; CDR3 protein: CASSYSWGRSEKLFF
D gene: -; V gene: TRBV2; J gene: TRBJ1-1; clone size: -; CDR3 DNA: TGTGCCAGCAGTGTGTACACTGAAGCTTTCTTT; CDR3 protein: CASSVYTEAFF
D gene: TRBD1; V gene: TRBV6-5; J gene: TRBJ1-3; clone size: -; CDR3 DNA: TGTGCCAGCAGCTGGACAGGGGGAGGAAACACCATATATTTT; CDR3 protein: CASSWTGGGNTIYF
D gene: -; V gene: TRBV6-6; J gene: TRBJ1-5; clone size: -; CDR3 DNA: TGTGCCATCAAAGGGGGTGGCAATCAGCCCCAGCATTTT; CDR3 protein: CAIKGGGNQPQHF
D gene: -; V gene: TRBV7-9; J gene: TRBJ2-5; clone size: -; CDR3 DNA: TGTGCCAGCAGCTTACCGGGACATCTGTACCAAGAGACCCAGTACTTC; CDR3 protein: CASSLPGHLYQETQYF
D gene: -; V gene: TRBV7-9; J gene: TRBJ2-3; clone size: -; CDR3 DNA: TGTGCCAGCAGCTTAGGAAAAAGCACAGATACGCAGTATTTT; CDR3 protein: CASSLGKSTDTQYF
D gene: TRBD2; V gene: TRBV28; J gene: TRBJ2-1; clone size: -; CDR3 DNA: TGTGCCAGCAGTTTAACTAGCGGGGGCCGCAATGAGCAGTTCTTC; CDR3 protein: CASSLTSGGRNEQFF
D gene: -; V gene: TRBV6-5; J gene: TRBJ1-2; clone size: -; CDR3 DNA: TGTGCCAGCAGCTCAGGCGGGACGGACTATGGCTACACCTTC; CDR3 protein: CASSSGGTDYGYTF
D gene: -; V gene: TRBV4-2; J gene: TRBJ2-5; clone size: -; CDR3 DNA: TGTGCCAGCAGCCAAGAGGCAAGCCATTGGGAGACCCAGTACTTC; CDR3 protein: CASSQEASHWETQYF
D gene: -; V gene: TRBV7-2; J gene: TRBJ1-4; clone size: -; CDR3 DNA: TGTGCCAGCAGCTCCGGTGCTGGTGAAAAACTGTTTTTT; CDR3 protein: CASSSGAGEKLFF
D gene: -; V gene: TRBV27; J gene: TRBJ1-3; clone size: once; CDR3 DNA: TGTGCTACTAGGCCGAGCTCTGGAAACACCATATATTTT; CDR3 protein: CATRPSSGNTIYF
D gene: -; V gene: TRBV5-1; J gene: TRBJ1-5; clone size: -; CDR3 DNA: TGCGCCAGCAGCTTATTTGGGGGTGACGGTCAGCCCCAGCATTTT; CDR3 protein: CASSLFGGDGQPQHF
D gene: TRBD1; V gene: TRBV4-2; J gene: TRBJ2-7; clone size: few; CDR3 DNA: TGTGCCAGCAGCCAAGGGGGACAGGGGGTTGTGTACGAGCAGTACTTC; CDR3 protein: CASSQGGQGVVYEQYF
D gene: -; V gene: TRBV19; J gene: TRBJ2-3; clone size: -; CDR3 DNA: TGTGCCAGTAGTCAGCGTGGGGGGACGCAGTATTTT; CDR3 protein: CASSQRGGTQYF
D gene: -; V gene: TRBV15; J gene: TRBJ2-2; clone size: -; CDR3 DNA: TGTGCCACCAGGGACTTAGGTAGGGCTGCCGGGGAGCTGTTTTTT; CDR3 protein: CATRDLGRAAGELFF
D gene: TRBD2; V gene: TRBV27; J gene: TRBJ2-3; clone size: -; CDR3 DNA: TGTGCCAGCAGTCTACTAGCGGGAGTGTCAGATACGCAGTATTTT; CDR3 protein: CASSLLAGVSDTQYF
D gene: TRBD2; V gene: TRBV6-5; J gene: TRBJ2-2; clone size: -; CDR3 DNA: TGTGCCACCACGGTTGGGCTAGCGGGGGTCGGGGAGCTGTTTTTT; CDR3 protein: CATTVGLAGVGELFF
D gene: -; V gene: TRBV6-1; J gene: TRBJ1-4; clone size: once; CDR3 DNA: TGTGCCAGCAGAACAGGGCTCACTAATGAAAAACTGTTTTTT; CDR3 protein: CASRTGLTNEKLFF
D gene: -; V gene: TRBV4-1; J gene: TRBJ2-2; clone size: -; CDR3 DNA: TGCGCCAGCAGCCAAGTGATCCCCCTCCAGGGCGGGGAGCTGTTTTTT; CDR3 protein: CASSQVIPLQGGELFF
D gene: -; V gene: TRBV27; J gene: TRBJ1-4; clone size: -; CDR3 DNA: TGTGCCAGCTCCCTCAAAGGGGTAACCTCGGAAAAACTGTTTTTT; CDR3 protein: CASSLKGVTSEKLFF